Listed below are T cell receptor beta chains from one sample, sequenced in a study of CD8+ T cells in alopecia areata. Clones were sequenced by immunoSEQ multiplex PCR, and TCRdb holds only the in-frame ones, with some missing. In the table there are 160,000 or so clones, approximately 52% of which are singletons. Sequencing was performed on CD4+ T cells sorted from blood, taken at approximately week 61, from a patient treated with tofacitinib. Receptors were obtained from a human donor with alopecia areata. CDR3s include the opening cysteine and the closing phenylalanine or tryptophan. D genes are given only for firm matches. Some rows mark clone size as missing; the rest say once, few, many or name a class of expanded clone.

TRBJ2-3,TRBV5-1,.,.,TGCGCCAGCAGCTTGCCTGCAGATACGCAGTATTTT,CASSLPADTQYF
TRBJ1-5,TRBV5-1,few,.,TGCGCCAGCAGCTTGGAGGGGCGCGGAGATCAGCCCCAGCATTTT,CASSLEGRGDQPQHF
TRBJ2-4,TRBV29-1,few,.,TGCAGCGCCAGGGGACTAGCCAAAAACATTCAGTACTTC,CSARGLAKNIQYF
TRBJ2-5,TRBV5-1,.,TRBD2,TGCGCCAGCAGCTTGGTTGTCGGGACTACCATGAAGACCCAGTACTTC,CASSLVVGTTMKTQYF
TRBJ1-1,TRBV29-1,few,.,TGCAGCGTTGGGGGCAGAAACACTGAAGCTTTCTTT,CSVGGRNTEAFF
TRBJ2-5,TRBV6-1,.,TRBD2,TGTGCCACCAAAACCGAGCGGGGGTCGGAGACCCAGTACTTC,CATKTERGSETQYF
TRBJ1-1,TRBV14,once,.,TGTGCCAGCAGCCAAGATCTGGACACCGCCCGACGAATGAACACTGAAGCTTTCTTT,CASSQDLDTARRMNTEAFF
TRBJ1-1,TRBV7-2,.,TRBD1,TGTGCCAGCAGCTTAGTGACAGGGGGCCGGGGCACTGAAGCTTTCTTT,CASSLVTGGRGTEAFF
TRBJ2-5,TRBV5-1,.,TRBD2,TGCGCCAGCAGTTTCAACAGCGGGGGCCCTCAAGAGACCCAGTACTTC,CASSFNSGGPQETQYF
TRBJ2-6,TRBV15,.,.,TGTGCCACCAGTCAGGGGCCTGGGGCCAACGTCCTGACTTTC,CATSQGPGANVLTF
TRBJ1-1,TRBV12-5,few,.,TGTGCTAGTGGTTTGGGTCCCCTGGCGGGGACTGAAGCTTTCTTT,CASGLGPLAGTEAFF
TRBJ2-5,TRBV29-1,few,TRBD1,TGCAGCGTCGGACAGGGGCAAGAGACCCAGTACTTC,CSVGQGQETQYF
TRBJ2-7,TRBV18,.,.,TGTGCCAGCTCATCCGGGTCCGTAGATCTCTACGAGCAGTACTTC,CASSSGSVDLYEQYF
TRBJ2-3,TRBV7-6,.,.,TGTGCCAGCAGTCGTATGGCAGAGACAGATACGCAGTATTTT,CASSRMAETDTQYF
TRBJ2-1,TRBV18,once,TRBD1,TGTGCCAGCTCACCTTCGGGACAGCCCTACAATGAGCAGTTCTTC,CASSPSGQPYNEQFF
TRBJ1-3,TRBV4-1,.,TRBD1,TGCGCCAGCAGCCCATCAACAGGGGGCGCGGGTAAAGAAAACACCATATATTTT,CASSPSTGGAGKENTIYF
TRBJ2-3,TRBV7-9,.,TRBD1,TGTGCCAGCAGCTTAGCCCGACAGGGGAGCACAGATACGCAGTATTTT,CASSLARQGSTDTQYF
TRBJ2-5,TRBV9,.,.,TGTGCCAGCAGCCCAGAGTCCGGACTCCAAGAGACCCAGTACTTC,CASSPESGLQETQYF
TRBJ2-1,TRBV29-1,.,TRBD1,TGCAGCGTTGTCCGGGACAGGGGGATTAATGAGCAGTTCTTC,CSVVRDRGINEQFF
TRBJ2-7,TRBV20-1,once,.,TGCAGTGCTTACCGAGGGGAGCAGTACTTC,CSAYRGEQYF
TRBJ2-3,TRBV23-1,few,.,TGCGCCAGCAGTCCCTCGCCCGCTAGCACAGATACGCAGTATTTT,CASSPSPASTDTQYF
TRBJ1-1,TRBV29-1,few,.,TGCAGCGTAGCAAACACTGAAGCTTTCTTT,CSVANTEAFF
TRBJ2-3,TRBV29-1,.,.,TGCAGCTGTGGGGGGGGCCTGGGAGATACGCAGTATTTT,CSCGGGLGDTQYF
TRBJ2-6,TRBV5-6,.,.,TGTGCCAGCAGCCCGGTGGGAGCTGGGGCCAACGTCCTGACTTTC,CASSPVGAGANVLTF
TRBJ1-2,TRBV29-1,.,.,TGCAGCGTTCAACAGGAGGCCTATGGCTACACCTTC,CSVQQEAYGYTF
TRBJ2-3,TRBV7-2,.,TRBD2,TGTGCCAGCAGCCGGGAGGGGGGGCTTGGTACGCAGTATTTT,CASSREGGLGTQYF
TRBJ2-3,TRBV7-9,.,.,TGTGCCAGCAGCTTAGAGTTCAGTCGCACAGATACGCAGTATTTT,CASSLEFSRTDTQYF
TRBJ2-5,TRBV30,few,.,TGTGCCTGGAACGCAGGGAACGGGCGCCAAGAGACCCAGTACTTC,CAWNAGNGRQETQYF
TRBJ1-1,TRBV27,.,.,TGTGCCAGCAGTTCGTCCAGCCACACTGAAGCTTTCTTT,CASSSSSHTEAFF
TRBJ2-2,TRBV30,few,.,TGTGCCTGGAGCGCGAAACAGGGTAGAGGGAGCACCGGGGAGCTGTTTTTT,CAWSAKQGRGSTGELFF
TRBJ2-1,TRBV5-6,few,.,TGTGCCAGCAGCTTTGGTGGGGGCTACTCCTACAATGAGCAGTTCTTC,CASSFGGGYSYNEQFF
TRBJ2-5,TRBV6-1,few,TRBD1,TGTGCCAGCAGCCCAAACAGGGGAGTGGAGACCCAGTACTTC,CASSPNRGVETQYF
TRBJ2-1,TRBV2,.,.,TGTGCCAGCAGTCAGACCCTCAACAATGAGCAGTTCTTC,CASSQTLNNEQFF
TRBJ1-2,TRBV4-1,.,.,TGCGCCAGCAGCCCCAGTGCAGCCAACTATGGCTACACCTTC,CASSPSAANYGYTF
TRBJ1-3,TRBV4-1,.,TRBD1,TGCGCCAGCACCGCCGGGACAGGTTACGGTAACACCATATATTTT,CASTAGTGYGNTIYF
TRBJ2-7,TRBV30,.,.,TGTGCCTGGGGTGTACGCTCCAGCAATTATTACGAGCAGTACTTC,CAWGVRSSNYYEQYF
TRBJ2-5,TRBV7-9,.,.,TGTGCCAGCAGCTTTCGAGCGGGTTTAGAGACCCAGTACTTC,CASSFRAGLETQYF
TRBJ2-3,TRBV4-2,.,TRBD1,TGTGCCAGCAGCTCCGACAGGGGGCGGACAGATACGCAGTATTTT,CASSSDRGRTDTQYF
TRBJ2-1,TRBV11-2,few,.,TGTGCCAGCAGCTTAGATAGTACAGGGCAGTTCTTC,CASSLDSTGQFF
TRBJ1-2,TRBV5-6,.,.,TGTGCCAGCAGTACCTACCCCCCATATGGCTACACCTTC,CASSTYPPYGYTF
TRBJ1-2,TRBV30,.,TRBD1,TGTGCGTCGGACAGGACCGACCTTATCGGGGGCACCTTC,CASDRTDLIGGTF